Following are 17 T cell receptor beta chains from one sample sequenced in a study of T cells in women clearing cervical HPV infection. The protocol was immunoSEQ multiplex PCR, while the TCRdb copy is restricted to in-frame clones and leaves out a portion. This listing includes 35,000 to 50,000 clones. What was sequenced was blood buffy coat. These receptors originate from a woman between 18 and 70 years old with a cervical HPV16 infection that either progressed to CIN3+ or cleared (not recorded which).

A remark on this clone: The read terminates 3 residues before the CDR3 end, so the remaining end is supplied by the germline J gene. The chain links TRBV7-6 to TRBJ2-7; possibly TRBD1 for D (6 bases). The CDR3 spans 13 residues. Germline-derived CDR1 and CDR2 are SGHVS and FNYEAQ. Trimming took 5 bases from V and 2 from J, leaving 10 bases between them. This CDR3 is CASSLGTPYEQYF. The CDR3 DNA, read in part, is TGTGCCAGCAGCCTCGGGACACCCTACGAG.

For this clone: The observed sequence ends 3 residues before the CDR3 terminus, with the missing tail filled in from the germline J gene. The chain combines TRBV19 with TRBJ2-1; TRBD2 aligns across 11 bases. Germline V CDR1 and CDR2: LNHDA, SQIVND (reference sequence). The J segment lost 6 bases and the V segment lost 7 bases, leaving 8 bases of the junction unmatched. The CDR3 totals 15 residues. The CDR3 loop reads CASTLAGGRGNEQFF. The part of the CDR3 DNA that was read is TGTGCCAGTACCTTAGCGGGAGGGCGCGGCAATGAG.

In the case of this clone: The read ends 3 residues before the CDR3 terminus; that terminus is restored from the germline J gene. The chain has TRBV20-1 and TRBJ2-3; D tentatively fits TRBD1 or TRBD2 (9 bases each). The CDR3 is made up of 14 amino acids. Germline V gene data show CDR1 as DFQATT and CDR2 as SNEGSKA (reference sequence). V was clipped by 4 bases and J by 6 bases, with 17 bases between them. CDR3 protein: CSATSSGTGDTQYF. The DNA read from the CDR3 is TGCAGTGCTACTTCTAGCGGGACAGGGGATACG.

On this clone itself: The observed sequence ends 3 residues before the CDR3 terminus, with the missing tail filled in from the germline J gene. The V and J genes are TRBV5-1 and TRBJ2-2; TRBD1 agrees at 8 bases. The ends lost 0 bases at V and 4 bases at J; junction bases unmatched: 5. The CDR3 covers 16 residues. Germline V gene lookup returns CDR1 SGHRS and CDR2 YFSETQ. CDR3 DNA, as far as it was read: TGCGCCAGCAGCTTGGGGGACAGGATCGGCACCGGGGAG. Amino acids: CASSLGDRIGTGE. The entire CDR3 protein is CASSLGDRIGTGELFF.

The part of the CDR3 DNA that was read is TGTGCCAGTAGTATACGTTCGGACAATGAG. Translating gives CASSIRSDNE. The whole CDR3 protein reads CASSIRSDNEQFF. The rearrangement links TRBV19 to TRBJ2-1, with D hard to call. The read stops 3 residues short of the end of the CDR3; the missing end is completed from the germline J gene. Germline CDR1 is LNHDA and CDR2 is SQIVND (reference sequence). The CDR3 covers 13 residues. V lost 2 bases and J 5 bases, leaving 7 bases between the germline ends.

Comment on this clone: The read ends 3 residues before the CDR3 terminus; that terminus is restored from the germline J gene. The chain recombines TRBV5-1 with TRBJ2-3, with 8 positions matching TRBD1. Germline trimming cut 1 base from V and 4 bases from J; bases unmatched to any gene: 8. CDR3 length: 16 amino acids. The germline V gene encodes CDR1 SGHRS and CDR2 YFSETQ. CDR3 amino acids: CASSLTTGAYADTQYF. CDR3 bases read: TGCGCCAGCAGCTTGACGACAGGGGCGTACGCAGATACG.

As for this clone: The read comes to an end 3 residues before the CDR3 does, leaving the germline J gene to fill in the end. The genes are TRBV12-3 or TRBV12-4 and TRBJ2-1; 8 nucleotides align to TRBD2. Trimming removed 1 base from V and 3 bases from J; junction bases left unmatched: 5. CDR3 size: 16 residues. This CDR3 is CASSLVGRGLYNEQFF. The covered CDR3 bases are TGTGCCAGCAGTTTAGTCGGGAGGGGCCTCTACAATGAG.

Turning to this clone: Coverage ceases 3 residues before the CDR3 finishes, and the germline J gene fills in the end. The chain couples TRBV6-1 to TRBJ1-2; 8 nucleotides align to TRBD1. Germline V gives CDR1 MNHNS, CDR2 SASEGT. The CDR3 runs 13 residues. The sequenced part of the CDR3 DNA is TGTGCCAGCAGTGAATCGGACAGGGACGGC. Translation gives CASSESDRDG. The entire CDR3 sequence reads CASSESDRDGYTF.

As for this clone: The read finishes 3 residues shy of the CDR3 end, and the germline J gene is used to complete it. The V call is TRBV20-1, the J call TRBJ2-7; D gene unclear. Germline values: CDR1 DFQATT, CDR2 SNEGSKA (reference sequence). The CDR3 runs to 15 residues. Between the trimmed V and J ends, which lost 0 bases and 0 bases, there was a span of 12 bases. The sequenced part of the CDR3 DNA is TGCAGTGCTAGAGACCGCGGAGTTAGCTCCTACGAG. This encodes CSARDRGVSSYE. The entire CDR3 protein reads CSARDRGVSSYEQYF.

A note on this clone: The DNA ends 3 residues before the CDR3 does, and the rest of the CDR3 is filled in from the germline J gene. The rearrangement joins TRBV6-4 to TRBJ2-5; 8 bases align to TRBD1. Germline values: CDR1 MRHNA, CDR2 SNTAGT. The ends lost 4 bases at V and 5 bases at J; junction bases unmatched: 9. The CDR3 contains 15 residues. CDR3 loop: CASSVETGVGETQYF. The CDR3 DNA, read in part, is TGTGCCAGCAGTGTCGAGACAGGGGTAGGGGAGACC.

With respect to this clone: The read terminates 3 residues ahead of where the CDR3 ends, so the germline J gene completes it. The chain joins TRBV20-1 to TRBJ2-7; 9 bases are a match to TRBD2. V lost 6 bases and J lost 3; bases outside the gene matches: 6. The CDR3 loop spans 13 amino acids. Germline V gives CDR1 DFQATT, CDR2 SNEGSKA (reference sequence). The CDR3 bases that were read are TGCAGTGCAAGAAGACTAGCGGTCTACGAG. Protein: CSARRLAVYE. The entire CDR3 protein reads CSARRLAVYEQYF.

A word on this clone: The read gets to within 3 residues of the CDR3 end, and the germline J gene fills in the rest. The chain couples TRBV2 to TRBJ2-3, with D perhaps TRBD1 (5 bases). Germline V gene sequence: CDR1 SNHLY, CDR2 FYNNEI. V gave up 6 bases and J gave up 2 bases, with 12 bases separating them. The CDR3 is made up of 14 amino acids. The CDR3 reads CASRGQSPTDTQYF. The part of the CDR3 DNA that was read is TGTGCCAGCAGAGGACAAAGCCCCACAGATACG.

About this clone itself: Read coverage stops 3 residues before the CDR3 terminus; the germline J gene supplies the remainder. The rearrangement joins TRBV7-9 to TRBJ2-7, with 7 nucleotides matching TRBD2. The length of the CDR3 is 14 residues. Trimming at V came to 2 bases and at J to 6 bases, leaving 7 bases not matched to a gene. Germline CDR1 and CDR2: SEHNR and FQNEAQ (reference sequence). Partial CDR3 DNA: TGTGCCAGCAGCTTATTCATAAGCGGGGTCGAG. It codes for CASSLFISGVE. The whole CDR3 protein is CASSLFISGVEQYF.

About this clone: The CDR3 end falls 3 residues outside the read, so it is completed with the germline J gene. The chain links TRBV5-1 to TRBJ2-5; TRBD2 might be the D (6 bases). Looked up from germline, CDR1 is SGHRS and CDR2 is YFSETQ. Trimming took off 4 bases at V and 5 bases at J, with 15 bases between the two ends. The CDR3 is 14 residues long. CDR3 bases read: TGCGCCAGCAGCGTTCGGACTCGGGGGGAGACC. Protein sequence: CASSVRTRGET. The whole CDR3 reads CASSVRTRGETQYF.

Regarding this clone: The CDR3 end falls 3 residues outside the read, so it is completed with the germline J gene. The chain uses TRBV19 and TRBJ2-4, with D tentatively TRBD1 (6 bases). V lost 3 bases and J 6 bases, leaving 15 bases between the germline ends. The CDR3 spans 15 residues. Germline CDR1 reads LNHDA; CDR2 reads SQIVND (reference sequence). The CDR3 is CASSMVEKGGNIQYF. The CDR3 DNA, read in part, is TGTGCCAGTAGTATGGTAGAAAAAGGGGGAAACATT.

Worth noting for this clone: The read terminates 3 residues ahead of where the CDR3 ends, so the germline J gene completes it. The gene calls are TRBV2 and TRBJ2-7; D perhaps matches TRBD1 (6 bases). CDR1 SNHLY and CDR2 FYNNEI come from the germline V gene. This CDR3 region has 13 residues. V was trimmed by 2 bases and J by 5 bases, leaving 10 bases between them. The chain's CDR3 is CASSEQGPHEQYF. Incomplete CDR3 DNA: TGTGCCAGCAGTGAACAGGGGCCCCACGAG.

Concerning this clone itself: Sequencing ends 3 residues short of the CDR3 end; the germline J gene provides the rest. The chain uses TRBV7-3 and TRBJ2-5; TRBD2 matches at 11 bases. The CDR3 has 16 amino acids. Per the germline V gene, CDR1 is SGHTA and CDR2 is FQGTGA. After removal of 5 bases from V and 4 bases from J, the junction contained 9 bases not matched to a gene. Incomplete CDR3 DNA: TGTGCCAGCAGCCCGAGCGGGCTAGCGGGAGGAGAGACC. Translated: CASSPSGLAGGET. The entire CDR3 sequence reads CASSPSGLAGGETQYF.